This is a list of T cell receptor beta chains from one sample in a study of CD8 T cells in ankylosing spondylitis. TCRdb re-analysed the 5' RACE reads in MiXCR, keeping a single row per CDR3 protein. The sample includes roughly 440,000 distinct CDR3 sequences, roughly 17% of them seen just once. Sequenced sample: blood, either unsorted or a sorted T cell fraction (not recorded which). These receptors all come from a male donor with ankylosing spondylitis. CDR3s include the opening cysteine and the closing phenylalanine or tryptophan. D genes are given only for firm matches. Size tells how often a clone was seen (once, few, many) or the class of an expanded clone, and some rows leave it out.

V,size,D,J,DNA,CDR3
TRBV29-1,.,.,TRBJ2-5,TGCAGCGTGGGGGGGGGACAGGTTCCCGAAGAGACCCAGTACTTC,CSVGGGQVPEETQYF
TRBV5-5,.,TRBD1,TRBJ1-2,TGTGCCAGCAGATCCCCGGGACAGGCTTTTGGCTACACCTTC,CASRSPGQAFGYTF
TRBV12-3/TRBV12-4,few,.,TRBJ2-3,TGTGCCAGCAACCACGGGGTGCGGGTAGGCACAGATACGCAGTATTTT,CASNHGVRVGTDTQYF
TRBV20-1,.,.,TRBJ2-1,TGCAGTGCTCGGGACGACCGAGCCTACAATGAGCAGTTCTTC,CSARDDRAYNEQFF
TRBV5-1,.,.,TRBJ1-2,TGCGCCAGCAGCTTGTCCCGGGACGGCCAGGGAGGCTACACCTTC,CASSLSRDGQGGYTF
TRBV24-1,.,TRBD1,TRBJ1-5,TGTGCCACCAGTGGGGACAGGGGTAATCAGCCCCAGCATTTT,CATSGDRGNQPQHF
TRBV2,.,.,TRBJ1-1,TGTGCCACCCAGGGCTTTATGAACACTGAAGCTTTCTTT,CATQGFMNTEAFF
TRBV9,many,.,TRBJ1-1,TGTGCCAGCAGCGCACAGGAATACACTGAAGCTTTCTTT,CASSAQEYTEAFF
TRBV18,.,.,TRBJ2-3,TGTGCCAGCTCACTTCCAGATACGCAGTATTTT,CASSLPDTQYF
TRBV21-1,few,.,TRBJ2-1,TGTGCCAGCATCCAGTTCAGGACTAGCGGGAAGACCTCCTACAATGAGCAGTTCTTC,CASIQFRTSGKTSYNEQFF
TRBV27,.,.,TRBJ2-2,TGTGCCAGCAGTTTAACTGGGGCCTACACCGGGGAGCTGTTTTTT,CASSLTGAYTGELFF
TRBV20-1,.,.,TRBJ2-1,TGCAGTGCTAGCGACAACAATGAGCAGTTCTTC,CSASDNNEQFF
TRBV5-1,.,TRBD2,TRBJ2-3,TGCGCCAGCAGATATCGGGACTACACAGATACGCAGTATTTT,CASRYRDYTDTQYF
TRBV20-1,.,.,TRBJ2-7,TGCAGTGCTACTAGGAGCTCCTACGAGCAGTACTTC,CSATRSSYEQYF
TRBV4-3,few,.,TRBJ2-7,TGCGCCAGCAGCCTATACGCGGGACGGGGCGACGAGCAGTACTTC,CASSLYAGRGDEQYF
TRBV20-1,many,.,TRBJ1-2,TGCAGTGCTAGACTAATAGACAGGTGGGGCTACACCTTC,CSARLIDRWGYTF
TRBV6-1,few,.,TRBJ1-6,TGTGCCAGCAGGCCAGGCTCCTATAATTCACCCCTCCACTTT,CASRPGSYNSPLHF
TRBV12-3/TRBV12-4,few,.,TRBJ2-3,TGTGCCAGCAGGCTCCCCAAGGGAGATACGCAGTATTTT,CASRLPKGDTQYF
TRBV24-1,few,.,TRBJ2-2,TGTGCCACCAGTGAAGGGCAGGGTTGGGGAACCGGGGAGCTGTTTTTT,CATSEGQGWGTGELFF
TRBV20-1,.,TRBD1,TRBJ1-6,TGCAGTGCCAATTATGATCAGGGGGGTAATTCACCCCTCCACTTT,CSANYDQGGNSPLHF
TRBV12-3/TRBV12-4,.,TRBD2,TRBJ2-2,TGTGCCAGCAGTTTTTTAGCGGGACTATTAAACACCGGGGAGCTGTTTTTT,CASSFLAGLLNTGELFF
TRBV5-1,many,TRBD2,TRBJ2-1,TGCGCCAGCAGCTCTAGCGGGCACCGCTACAATGAGCAGTTCTTC,CASSSSGHRYNEQFF
TRBV20-1,.,.,TRBJ1-1,TGCAGTGCTAACCCTGCGGGGACGCTGAGGAGGACTGAAGCTTTCTTT,CSANPAGTLRRTEAFF
TRBV4-2,few,TRBD1,TRBJ2-1,TGTGCCAGCAGCCTGCAACCGGGACAGGGCTCGTACAATGAGCAGTTCTTC,CASSLQPGQGSYNEQFF
TRBV29-1,.,TRBD2,TRBJ2-5,TGCAGCGTGGGATGGGGTAGCGGGGTCCAAGAGACCCAGTACTTC,CSVGWGSGVQETQYF
TRBV15,.,.,TRBJ2-1,TGTGCCACCAGACGGGGGGCTAGGAATGAGCAGTTCTTC,CATRRGARNEQFF
TRBV18,.,.,TRBJ1-2,TGTGCCAGCCGATCGGGACTGTCATTTGGCTACACCTTC,CASRSGLSFGYTF
TRBV11-3,few,.,TRBJ2-1,TGTGCCAGCAGCTTAGAGCAGACCCTATACAATGAGCAGTTCTTC,CASSLEQTLYNEQFF
TRBV10-3,few,.,TRBJ1-1,TGTGCCATCAAATCAGGGAAGGCCCTGGACACTGAAGCTTTCTTT,CAIKSGKALDTEAFF
TRBV10-3,.,.,TRBJ2-5,TGTGCCATCAGTGCGGACAGTTGGGAAGAGACCCAGTACTTC,CAISADSWEETQYF
TRBV29-1,.,.,TRBJ1-2,TGCAGCGTTTCGGGTGAGAACTATGGCTACACCTTC,CSVSGENYGYTF
TRBV20-1,few,TRBD2,TRBJ2-5,TGCAGTGCTACGACGCCGGGACTAGCGGGGCAGACCCAGTACTTC,CSATTPGLAGQTQYF
TRBV6-5,.,.,TRBJ2-1,TGTGCCAGCAGTTACGAAGGCCAGGTTCACAATGAGCAGTTCTTC,CASSYEGQVHNEQFF
TRBV3-1,.,TRBD1,TRBJ2-3,TGTGCCAGCAGCATGCGGACAGGGAGCACAGATACGCAGTATTTT,CASSMRTGSTDTQYF
TRBV28,.,.,TRBJ1-2,TGTGCCAGCAGTTTATTCCAGGGACATTATGGCTACACCTTC,CASSLFQGHYGYTF
TRBV6-5,few,.,TRBJ1-2,TGTGCCAGCAGTTCCTCCCGACAAGCAACTAACTATGGCTACACCTTC,CASSSSRQATNYGYTF
TRBV5-1,.,TRBD2,TRBJ2-7,TGCGCCAGCAGCATGGCTAGCGGGACAAACGAGCAGTACTTC,CASSMASGTNEQYF
TRBV20-1,.,.,TRBJ2-7,TGCAGTGCTCCCCTGACTGGCCCCAGCGACGAGCAGTACTTC,CSAPLTGPSDEQYF
TRBV12-3/TRBV12-4,.,.,TRBJ1-1,TGTGCCAGCACTGATCCGACAGGCTCTACAAGGACTGAAGCTTTCTTT,CASTDPTGSTRTEAFF
TRBV5-1,few,TRBD1,TRBJ1-1,TGCGCCAGCAGCAAGGACAGGACGAACATGAACACTGAAGCTTTCTTT,CASSKDRTNMNTEAFF
TRBV15,.,TRBD1,TRBJ1-5,TGTGCCACCAGCCCGACGGGACAGGGCTCTAATCAGCCCCAGCATTTT,CATSPTGQGSNQPQHF
TRBV2,few,.,TRBJ2-1,TGTGCCAGCAGGCTTTTCAGCTCCTACAATGAGCAGTTCTTC,CASRLFSSYNEQFF
TRBV7-2,.,.,TRBJ1-6,TGTGCCAGCAGCTTAGCACCGATGAATTCACCCCTCCACTTT,CASSLAPMNSPLHF
TRBV20-1,many,TRBD1,TRBJ1-4,TGCAGTGCTCCCCCGGGACAGAAAAATGAAAAACTGTTTTTT,CSAPPGQKNEKLFF
TRBV11-2,.,TRBD2,TRBJ2-2,TGTGCCAGCAGCCAAGGCGGGCTAGCGGGAGTTAGAACCGGGGAGCTGTTTTTT,CASSQGGLAGVRTGELFF
TRBV5-1,many,.,TRBJ2-6,TGCGCCAGCAGCTTGGATGGAGTGGGATCTGGGGCCAACGTCCTGACTTTC,CASSLDGVGSGANVLTF
TRBV9,few,.,TRBJ1-4,TGTGCCAGCAGCGTAGGGGGCGGTGAAAAACTGTTTTTT,CASSVGGGEKLFF
TRBV18,.,TRBD1,TRBJ2-7,TGTGCCAGCTCACCACCGGGGACAGGGGAACGGGAGCAGTACTTC,CASSPPGTGEREQYF
TRBV7-9,.,TRBD1,TRBJ1-6,TGTGCCAGCAGCGCCTGGGACAGGGAGGATTCACCCCTCCACTTT,CASSAWDREDSPLHF
TRBV20-1,few,.,TRBJ2-5,TGCAGTGCTAGAAGCCCTGAGCTGGAGACCCAGTACTTC,CSARSPELETQYF
TRBV29-1,many,TRBD1,TRBJ1-1,TGCAGCGTGGAACAGGGGGTGACCACTGAAGCTTTCTTT,CSVEQGVTTEAFF
TRBV4-2,.,TRBD1,TRBJ2-2,TGTGCCAGCAGCCAGAAGGGACGGGACAGGGAATCCGGGGAGCTGTTTTTT,CASSQKGRDRESGELFF
TRBV29-1,few,.,TRBJ2-1,TGCAGCGTCAAAGGGGGGAGCTCCTACAATGAGCAGTTCTTC,CSVKGGSSYNEQFF
TRBV5-1,.,.,TRBJ2-3,TGCGCCAGCAGCTACGGAGCCAATACGCAGTATTTT,CASSYGANTQYF
TRBV6-2/TRBV6-3,.,.,TRBJ2-1,TGTGCCAGCTGTGCCGACGAGCGGGACAATGAGCAGTTCTTC,CASCADERDNEQFF
TRBV6-2/TRBV6-3,few,.,TRBJ1-5,TGTGCCAGCAGTTACTCGATCAAGTTGGGTCGTAGTCAGCCCCAGCATTTT,CASSYSIKLGRSQPQHF
TRBV6-1,.,.,TRBJ2-4,TGTGCAACCACCCTATTGGGAAACATTCAGTACTTC,CATTLLGNIQYF
TRBV29-1,many,.,TRBJ2-1,TGCAGCGTTGAACGTCTGAGCTCCTACAATGAGCAGTTCTTC,CSVERLSSYNEQFF
TRBV7-2,few,TRBD2,TRBJ2-7,TGTGCCAGCAGCTTTGCGGGGGGAAGAGAGCAGTACTTC,CASSFAGGREQYF
TRBV29-1,.,.,TRBJ1-1,TGCAGCGTTGGACATACTGAAGCTTTCTTT,CSVGHTEAFF